The entry below describes one T cell receptor (beta chain). The sample comes from a study of shared clonotypes between healthy human individuals. In the study overall: Aged between 18 and 49, the donors were a couple of women and a few men.

Methods used by the authors: Sequence data from immunoSEQ were junction-only and lacked quality scores; consequently, filtering differed. The repertoire was sequenced with immunoSEQ multiplex PCR; TCRdb's copy has only in-frame clones and lacks some. V and J calls and clone size follow that table, whereas D and trimming were derived from the DNA. The sample yields 950,000 to 1,100,000 clones, under 80% seen once. Germline CDR1 is SGHTA and CDR2 is FQGNSA. Trimming took 4 bases from V and 2 from J; bases not matched to a gene: 6. The CDR3 has 15 amino acids. The chain has TRBV7-2 and TRBJ2-3, with 7 bases identical to TRBD2. This clonotype was obtained from a man aged 18 to 30 in good health. Sample: memory CD4+ T cells sorted from blood. Subset described: CD45RA-negative fraction. CDR3 sequence: CASSSRGLPTDTQYF. CDR3 sequence (DNA): TGTGCCAGCAGCTCAAGGGGACTACCCACAGATACGCAGTATTTT.